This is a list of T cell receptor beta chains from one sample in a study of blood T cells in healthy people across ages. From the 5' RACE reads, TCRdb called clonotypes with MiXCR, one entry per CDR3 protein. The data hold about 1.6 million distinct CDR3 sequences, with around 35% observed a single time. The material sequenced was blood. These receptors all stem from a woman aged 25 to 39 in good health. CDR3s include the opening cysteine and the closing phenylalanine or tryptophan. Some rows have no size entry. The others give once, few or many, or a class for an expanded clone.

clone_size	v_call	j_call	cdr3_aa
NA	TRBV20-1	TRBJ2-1	CSAMTGNHNEQFF
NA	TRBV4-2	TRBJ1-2	CASSPSIRVTGADGYTF
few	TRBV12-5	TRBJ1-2	CASGLGDSLVYGYTF
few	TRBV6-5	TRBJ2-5	CASSYVLGGKETQYF
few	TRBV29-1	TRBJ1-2	CSVEGRTNYGYTF
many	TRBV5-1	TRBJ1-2	CASSWGENYGYTF
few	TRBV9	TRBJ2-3	CASSVTGTGKDTQYF
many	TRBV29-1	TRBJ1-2	CSVVVDYGYTF
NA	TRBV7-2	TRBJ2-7	CASSFEGSAYEQYF
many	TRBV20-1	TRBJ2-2	CSAKLAGNTGELFF
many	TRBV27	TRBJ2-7	CASSLLGWDTPYEQYF
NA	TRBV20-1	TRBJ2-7	CSARDIGFVEQYF
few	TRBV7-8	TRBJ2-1	CASSFSSGGPYNEQFF
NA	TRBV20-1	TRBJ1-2	CSARDLAGHYGYTF
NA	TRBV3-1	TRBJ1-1	CASSQNGVNAEAFF
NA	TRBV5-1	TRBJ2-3	CASSLSFPSEQYF
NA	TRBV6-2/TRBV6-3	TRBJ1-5	CASTQGQGAISQHF
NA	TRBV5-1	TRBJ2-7	CASSLAGTSGYEQHF
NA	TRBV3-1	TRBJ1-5	CASSQMTGHQPQHF
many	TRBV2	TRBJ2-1	CASSEGLYNEQFF
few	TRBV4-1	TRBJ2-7	CASSLIAGQSYEQYF
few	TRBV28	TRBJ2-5	CASSARGQGKETQYF